These T cell receptor beta chains were read from a single sample in a study of molecular identifiers for immune sequencing clone quantification. TCRdb re-called the PCR reads through MiXCR, storing one row per CDR3 protein. The table records hundreds of thousands of distinct CDR3 sequences, roughly a quarter of them present only once. Sequenced material: naive CD8+ T cells from blood, with Jurkat cell RNA spiked in. The receptors stem from a human donor in good health. Some libraries in this study had Jurkat cell RNA spiked in. Each CDR3 is given without its conserved first and last residue.

>TRBV5-1
ASSLEGPDTGELF
>TRBV6-6
ASSGRIDNEQF
>TRBV24-1
ATSDSTDTQY
>TRBV27
ASSLVGGTTEAF
>TRBV5-1
ASSPPVRTLNTGELF
>TRBV2
ASSGGPDRNQETQY
>TRBV6-5
ASSYSRSGPRGYT
>TRBV13
ASSLAVGLAEKEPQY
>TRBV4-3
ASSLDRGDNQPQH
>TRBV3-1
ASSRGLAGLLPYEQY
>TRBV7-9
AISFTDRVYNEQF
>TRBV13
ASSSTGTKQETQY
>TRBV4-1
ASSQTQGASGY
>TRBV29-1
SGDLGEAF
>TRBV28
ASSWSGAAYEQY